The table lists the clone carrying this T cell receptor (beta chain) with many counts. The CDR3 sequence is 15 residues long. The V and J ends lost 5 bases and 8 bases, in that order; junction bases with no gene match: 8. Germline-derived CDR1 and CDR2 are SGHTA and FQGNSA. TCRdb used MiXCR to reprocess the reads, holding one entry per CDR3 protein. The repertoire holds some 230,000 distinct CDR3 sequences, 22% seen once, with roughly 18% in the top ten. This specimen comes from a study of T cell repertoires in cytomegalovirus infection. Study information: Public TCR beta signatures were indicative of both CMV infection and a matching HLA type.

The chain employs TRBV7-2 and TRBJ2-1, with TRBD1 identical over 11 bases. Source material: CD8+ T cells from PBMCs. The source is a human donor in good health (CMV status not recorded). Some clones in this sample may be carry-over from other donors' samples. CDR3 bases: TGTGCCAGCAGCCAGGACAGGGGGCGAGCCCATGAGCAGTTCTTC. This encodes CASSQDRGRAHEQFF.